Presented here are 18 T cell receptor beta chains from one specimen sequenced in a study of shared clonotypes between healthy human individuals. The method was immunoSEQ multiplex PCR; TCRdb's version includes in-frame clones alone and lacks a portion of them. The table includes some 2,400,000 clones, approximately 96% detected once. Sequenced: naive CD4+ T cells sorted from blood. Subset reported: CD45RA+ positively selected. These receptor sequences come from a man younger than 35 in good health.

The rearrangement links TRBV5-4 to TRBJ2-3; D possibly corresponds to TRBD1 (5 bases). CDR3 length: 15 residues. Trimming left V 0 bases short and J 4 bases short, with 12 bases between. Germline-derived CDR1 and CDR2 are SGHNT and YYREEE (reference sequence). The CDR3 loop is CASSLGGSEADTQYF. The CDR3 DNA follows: TGTGCCAGCAGCTTGGGGGGCAGTGAGGCAGATACGCAGTATTTT.

The chain couples TRBV20-1 to TRBJ2-5; 7 nucleotides line up with TRBD2. Germline CDR1 reads DFQATT; CDR2 reads SNEGSKA (reference sequence). The CDR3 spans 11 residues. V shed 4 bases, J shed 5 bases, and the junction held 1 base outside the gene matches. The CDR3 spells CSAMTSETQYF. The DNA of the CDR3 is TGCAGTGCTATGACTAGCGAGACCCAGTACTTC.

V is TRBV10-3 and J is TRBJ1-1; D is ambiguous. CDR1 and CDR2 (germline): ENHRY, SYGVKD. CDR3 length equals 12 residues. V was clipped by 2 bases and J by 13 bases, with 14 bases between them. The CDR3 loop is CAISENRLKRFF. CDR3 coding DNA: TGTGCCATCAGTGAGAATAGGTTGAAACGTTTCTTT.

This rearrangement joins TRBV6-6 to TRBJ1-1; TRBD1 is a possible D gene (5 bases). This CDR3 has 14 amino acids. Germline CDR1 MNHNY, CDR2 SVGAGI (reference sequence). V was shortened by 4 bases and J by 6 bases, with 15 bases between the two germline ends. The CDR3, as DNA: TGTGCCAGCAGTTTCACTCAGGGTACGGCTGAAGCTTTCTTT. It translates to CASSFTQGTAEAFF.

CDR3 in DNA: TGTGCCAGCAGCTTAGATATCGTCAGCGGTGAGCAGTTCTTC. This sequence encodes CASSLDIVSGEQFF. The gene calls are TRBV11-2 and TRBJ2-1; D might be TRBD2 (5 bases). This CDR3 spans 14 amino acids. V was shortened by 0 bases and J by 9 bases, with 12 bases between the two germline ends. Germline values: CDR1 SGHAT, CDR2 FQNNGV.

To note about this clone: Other DNA sequences within the sample encode an identical CDR3. This chain links TRBV5-1 with TRBJ1-1, with 7 bases lining up with TRBD1. The CDR3 is 14 amino acids. Germline V gene sequence: CDR1 SGHRS, CDR2 YFSETQ. V lost 2 bases to trimming and J lost 5 bases; unmatched junction nucleotides: 6. The CDR3 DNA reads as TGCGCCAGCAGCTTCGGGCAGGGGGGAACTGAAGCTTTCTTT. Translating gives CASSFGQGGTEAFF.

This clone occurred once. This chain joins TRBV2 and TRBJ2-5; 7 bases align to TRBD1. CDR3 size: 13 residues. The junction had 4 bases not matched to a gene; V was cut back by 8 bases and J by 1 base. Looked up from germline, CDR1 is SNHLY and CDR2 is FYNNEI. The CDR3 protein is CASAYRGQETQYF. CDR3 nucleotides: TGTGCCAGCGCGTACAGGGGCCAAGAGACCCAGTACTTC.

The chain uses TRBV7-2 and TRBJ1-1; the D is unclear. The CDR3 runs 14 residues. V was trimmed by 1 base and J by 1 base, leaving 7 bases between them. Per the germline V gene, CDR1 is SGHTA and CDR2 is FQGNSA. The CDR3 sequence: CASSLEYGNTEAFF. CDR3 DNA: TGTGCCAGCAGCTTAGAATATGGGAACACTGAAGCTTTCTTT.

V and J are TRBV19 and TRBJ2-2; 13 nucleotides line up with TRBD2. Trimming at V came to 5 bases and at J to 6 bases, leaving 3 bases not matched to a gene. Germline V gene sequence: CDR1 LNHDA, CDR2 SQIVND (reference sequence). CDR3 length: 15 residues. The CDR3 reads CASSEGLAGAGELFF. In DNA form, the CDR3 reads TGTGCCAGTAGTGAAGGACTAGCGGGAGCCGGGGAGCTGTTTTTT.

The J gene is TRBJ1-1, the V gene TRBV6-1, with 7 nucleotides matching TRBD1. This CDR3 contains 15 residues. Germline lookup yields CDR1 MNHNS and CDR2 SASEGT. V lost 5 bases and J lost 3; bases outside the gene matches: 9. The CDR3 protein is CASSPRDRVDTEAFF. In nucleotides, the CDR3 is TGTGCCAGCAGTCCCCGGGACAGAGTGGACACTGAAGCTTTCTTT.

J is TRBJ2-7 and V is TRBV7-2, with D unresolved. This CDR3 has 16 residues. Germline CDR1 is SGHTA and CDR2 is FQGNSA. V lost 1 base and J 3 bases, leaving 16 bases between the germline ends. The DNA for the CDR3 is TGTGCCAGCAGCTTAGGGGCCCCCTCGCTGGGCTACGAGCAGTACTTC. It yields the protein CASSLGAPSLGYEQYF.

The rearrangement joins TRBV7-9 to TRBJ1-4; D gene unclear. Trimming cost V 5 bases and J 0 bases, with 10 bases left between them. CDR3 length: 15 residues. Germline CDR1 and CDR2: SEHNR and FQNEAQ (reference sequence). CDR3 in DNA: TGTGCCAGCAGCCCCTTTTTTGCAACTAATGAAAAACTGTTTTTT. It codes for CASSPFFATNEKLFF.

V is TRBV10-3 and J is TRBJ1-5, with TRBD1 matching 7 bases. After removal of 4 bases from V and 4 bases from J, the junction contained 4 bases not matched to a gene. Germline CDR1 ENHRY, CDR2 SYGVKD. This CDR3 region has 14 residues. CDR3 residues: CAISGQGRNQPQHF. CDR3 DNA: TGTGCCATCAGTGGACAGGGTCGGAATCAGCCCCAGCATTTT.

In its sample, this clone was seen a few times. Different DNA sequences within this sample yield the same CDR3. V gene TRBV2 combines with J gene TRBJ2-7; D is uncertain. Germline V gives CDR1 SNHLY, CDR2 FYNNEI. V shed 6 bases and J shed 0 bases, with 9 bases lying between them. The CDR3 spans 13 residues. CDR3 DNA: TGTGCCAGCAGGGACGGAAGCTCCTACGAGCAGTACTTC. As protein: CASRDGSSYEQYF.

The chain has TRBV11-2 and TRBJ2-5; D is ambiguous. The CDR3 contains 12 residues. With 4 bases removed from V and 5 bases from J, the gap between germline ends came to 8 bases. CDR1 and CDR2 from the germline V gene are SGHAT and FQNNGV. Written as DNA, the CDR3 is TGTGCCAGCAGCTACATCCTGGAGACCCAGTACTTC. This translates into CASSYILETQYF.

For this clone: Other nucleotide sequences from this sample produce the same CDR3. The rearrangement links TRBV7-8 to TRBJ2-7; TRBD1 matches 10 bases. J was trimmed by 4 bases and V by 5 bases; bases with no gene match: 2. Germline lookup yields CDR1 SGHVS and CDR2 FQNEAQ. This CDR3 is built from 13 residues. DNA for the CDR3: TGTGCCAGCAGCCGGGACAGGGGATACGAGCAGTACTTC. This sequence encodes CASSRDRGYEQYF.

This clone was counted between two and nine times. V and J are TRBV30 and TRBJ1-1; a weak D match, TRBD1 (6 bases). Germline-derived CDR1 and CDR2 are GTSNPN and SVGIG (reference sequence). V lost 0 bases, J lost 11 bases, and 10 bases lay in between. The CDR3 contains 11 residues. CDR3 amino acids: CAWSVGGTAFF. The CDR3 bases are TGTGCCTGGAGTGTAGGGGGAACGGCTTTCTTT.

A single count supports this clone. The chain has TRBV28 and TRBJ2-7; no firm D call. Germline-derived CDR1 and CDR2 are MDHEN and SYDVKM. The CDR3 length is 11 residues. V lost 3 bases and J 5 bases, leaving 5 bases between the germline ends. In nucleotides, the CDR3 is TGTGCCAGCAGTTTTCGGAACGAGCAGTACTTC. This sequence encodes CASSFRNEQYF.